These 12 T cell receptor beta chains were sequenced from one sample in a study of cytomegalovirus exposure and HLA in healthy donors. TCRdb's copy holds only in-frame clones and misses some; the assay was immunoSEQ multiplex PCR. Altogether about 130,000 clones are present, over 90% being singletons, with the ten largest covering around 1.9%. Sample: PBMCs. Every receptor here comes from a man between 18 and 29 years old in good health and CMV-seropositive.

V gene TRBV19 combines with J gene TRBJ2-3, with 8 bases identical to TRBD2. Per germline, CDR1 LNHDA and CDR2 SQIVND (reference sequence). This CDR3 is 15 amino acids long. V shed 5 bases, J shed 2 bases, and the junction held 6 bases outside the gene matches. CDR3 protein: CASSERESFTDTQYF. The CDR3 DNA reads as TGTGCCAGTAGTGAGCGGGAGTCGTTCACAGATACGCAGTATTTT.

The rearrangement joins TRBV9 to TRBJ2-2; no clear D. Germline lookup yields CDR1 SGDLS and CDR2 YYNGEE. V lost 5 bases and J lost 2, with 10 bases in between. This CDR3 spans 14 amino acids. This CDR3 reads CASSVSRNTGELFF. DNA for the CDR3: TGTGCCAGCAGTGTTAGCCGCAACACCGGGGAGCTGTTTTTT.

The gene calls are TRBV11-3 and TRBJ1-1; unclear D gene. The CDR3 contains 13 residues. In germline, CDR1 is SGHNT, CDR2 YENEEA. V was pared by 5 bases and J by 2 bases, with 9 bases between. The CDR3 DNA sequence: TGTGCCAGCAGCCGCCAGACTAACACTGAAGCTTTCTTT. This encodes CASSRQTNTEAFF.

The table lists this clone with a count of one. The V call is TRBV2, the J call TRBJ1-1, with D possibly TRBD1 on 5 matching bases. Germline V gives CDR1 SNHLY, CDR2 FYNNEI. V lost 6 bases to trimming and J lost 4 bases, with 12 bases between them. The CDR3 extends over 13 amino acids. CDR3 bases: TGTGCCAGCAGAGGGGAGGGGTTCACTGAAGCTTTCTTT. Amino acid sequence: CASRGEGFTEAFF.

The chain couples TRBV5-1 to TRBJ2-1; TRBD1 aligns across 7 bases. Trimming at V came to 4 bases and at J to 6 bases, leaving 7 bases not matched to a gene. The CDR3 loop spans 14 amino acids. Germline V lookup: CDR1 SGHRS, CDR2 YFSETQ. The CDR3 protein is CASSLRDSSNEQFF. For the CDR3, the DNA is TGCGCCAGCAGCCTACGGGACAGCTCCAATGAGCAGTTCTTC.

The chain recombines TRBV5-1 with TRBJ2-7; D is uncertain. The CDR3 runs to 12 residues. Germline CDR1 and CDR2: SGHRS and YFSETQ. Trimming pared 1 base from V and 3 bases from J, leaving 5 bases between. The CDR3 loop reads CASSLPGYEQYF. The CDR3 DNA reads TGCGCCAGCAGCTTGCCCGGCTACGAGCAGTACTTC. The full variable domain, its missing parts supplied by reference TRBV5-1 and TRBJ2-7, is KAGVTQTPRYLIKTRGQQVTLSCSPISGHRSVSWYQQTPGQGLQFLFEYFSETQRNKGNFPGRFSGRQFSNSRSEMNVSTLELGDSALYLCASSLPGYEQYFGPGTRLTVT.

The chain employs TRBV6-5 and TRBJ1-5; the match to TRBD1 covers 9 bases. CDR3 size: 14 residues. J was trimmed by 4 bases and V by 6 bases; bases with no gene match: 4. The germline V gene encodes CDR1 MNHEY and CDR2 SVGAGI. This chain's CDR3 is CASRAGTGNQPQHF. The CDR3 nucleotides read TGTGCCAGCAGAGCAGGGACAGGGAATCAGCCCCAGCATTTT.

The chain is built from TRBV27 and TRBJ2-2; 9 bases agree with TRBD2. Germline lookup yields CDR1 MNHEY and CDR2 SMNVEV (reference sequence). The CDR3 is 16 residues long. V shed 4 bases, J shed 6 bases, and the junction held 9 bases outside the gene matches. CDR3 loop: CASSSPRRGGAGELFF. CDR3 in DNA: TGTGCCAGCAGTTCCCCCCGGCGGGGGGGTGCCGGGGAGCTGTTTTTT.

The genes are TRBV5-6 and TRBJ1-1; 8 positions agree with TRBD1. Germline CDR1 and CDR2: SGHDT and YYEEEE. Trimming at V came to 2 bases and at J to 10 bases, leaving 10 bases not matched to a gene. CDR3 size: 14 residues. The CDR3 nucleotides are TGTGCCAGCAGCTTTTCGGTAACCGGGACAGGAGCTTTCTTT. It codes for CASSFSVTGTGAFF.

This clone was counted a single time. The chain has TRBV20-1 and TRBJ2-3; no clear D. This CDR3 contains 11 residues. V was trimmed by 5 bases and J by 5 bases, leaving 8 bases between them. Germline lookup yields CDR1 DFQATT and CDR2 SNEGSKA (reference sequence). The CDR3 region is CSAPLRDTQYF. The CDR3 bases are TGCAGTGCTCCCCTCCGAGATACGCAGTATTTT.

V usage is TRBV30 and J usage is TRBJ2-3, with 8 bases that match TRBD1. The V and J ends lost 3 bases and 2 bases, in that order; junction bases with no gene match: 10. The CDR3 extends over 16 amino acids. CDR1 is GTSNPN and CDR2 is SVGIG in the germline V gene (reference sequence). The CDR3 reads CAWSPRTGFPTDTQYF. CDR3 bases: TGTGCCTGGAGCCCAAGGACAGGGTTCCCCACAGATACGCAGTATTTT.

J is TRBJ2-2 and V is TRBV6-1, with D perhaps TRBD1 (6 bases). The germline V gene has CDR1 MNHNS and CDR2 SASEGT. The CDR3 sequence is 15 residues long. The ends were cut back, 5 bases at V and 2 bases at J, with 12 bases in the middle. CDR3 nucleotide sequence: TGTGCCAGCAGTTTTCAGGGGAGTAACACCGGGGAGCTGTTTTTT. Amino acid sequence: CASSFQGSNTGELFF.